This T cell receptor (beta chain) came from a study of cytomegalovirus exposure and HLA in healthy donors. Study-wide points: Follow-up analysis found HLA locus-dependent TCR association rates, highest for DRB1 and lowest for HLA-C.

Germline CDR1 MGHRA, CDR2 YSYEKL. The V gene end was trimmed by 4 bases and the J gene end by 0 bases; junction bases not matched to a gene: 9. CDR3 length equals 18 residues. As to this clone: Its antigen is not known.

Primers: 60 Vbeta forward and 13 Jbeta reverse. The authors' processing: Later work found roughly 80 million unique TCR beta chains, with 9.5 million to 12 million shared. The method was immunoSEQ multiplex PCR; TCRdb's version includes in-frame clones alone and lacks a portion of them. V, J and clone size are taken as reported in that table, and D and trimming were inferred from the DNA itself. The sample lists 100,000 to 150,000 clones; around three quarters were seen once. This receptor was identified in a woman aged 40 to 50 in good health and CMV-seronegative. The sample consisted of PBMCs. The V and J genes are TRBV4-1 and TRBJ2-2; 9 positions agree with TRBD1. DNA of the CDR3: TGCGCCAGCAGCCTAGGGGGTAGGACAGGGGCGAACACCGGGGAGCTGTTTTTT. It yields the protein CASSLGGRTGANTGELFF.